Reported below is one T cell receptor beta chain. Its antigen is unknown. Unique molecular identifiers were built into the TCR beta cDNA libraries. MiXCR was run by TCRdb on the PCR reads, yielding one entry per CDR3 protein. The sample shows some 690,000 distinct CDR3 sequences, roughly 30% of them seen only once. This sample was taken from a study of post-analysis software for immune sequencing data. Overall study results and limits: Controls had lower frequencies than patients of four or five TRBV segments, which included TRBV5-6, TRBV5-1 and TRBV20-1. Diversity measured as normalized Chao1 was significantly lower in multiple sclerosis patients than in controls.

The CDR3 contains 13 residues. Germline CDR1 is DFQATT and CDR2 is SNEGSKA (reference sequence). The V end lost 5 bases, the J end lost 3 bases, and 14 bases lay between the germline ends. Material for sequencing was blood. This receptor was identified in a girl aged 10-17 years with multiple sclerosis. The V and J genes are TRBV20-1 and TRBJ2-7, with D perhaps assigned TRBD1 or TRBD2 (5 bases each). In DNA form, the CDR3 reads TGCAGTGCTCCAGGGACGAACTACTACGAGCAGTACTTC. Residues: CSAPGTNYYEQYF.